The present T cell receptor beta chain was sequenced within a study of T cells after yellow fever vaccination. UMIs and a universal primer site were added when TCR cDNA was made by 5'RACE template switching. TCRdb used MiXCR to reprocess the 5' RACE reads, holding one entry per CDR3 protein. The sample consists of 300,000 or so distinct CDR3 sequences, about an eighth of them appearing once. On this clonotype: Its specificity is unknown.

The CDR3 spans 14 residues. V dropped 3 bases and J dropped 4 bases, with 12 bases sitting between them. CDR1 and CDR2 from the germline V gene are MGHRA and YSYEKL. Findings and limits, study-wide: It was a small share of clonotypes that appeared in both CD4 and CD8 compartments.

The V gene is TRBV4-1, the J gene TRBJ1-1, with a possible D match to TRBD1 (6 bases). This specimen consisted of CD4+ T cells sorted from PBMCs, obtained 45 days after the yellow fever booster vaccination. This clonotype was obtained from a man in his thirties or forties who received the YFV17D yellow fever vaccine. CDR3 DNA: TGCGCCAGCAGCCAGCTACAGGGTTTCACTGAAGCTTTCTTT. As protein: CASSQLQGFTEAFF.